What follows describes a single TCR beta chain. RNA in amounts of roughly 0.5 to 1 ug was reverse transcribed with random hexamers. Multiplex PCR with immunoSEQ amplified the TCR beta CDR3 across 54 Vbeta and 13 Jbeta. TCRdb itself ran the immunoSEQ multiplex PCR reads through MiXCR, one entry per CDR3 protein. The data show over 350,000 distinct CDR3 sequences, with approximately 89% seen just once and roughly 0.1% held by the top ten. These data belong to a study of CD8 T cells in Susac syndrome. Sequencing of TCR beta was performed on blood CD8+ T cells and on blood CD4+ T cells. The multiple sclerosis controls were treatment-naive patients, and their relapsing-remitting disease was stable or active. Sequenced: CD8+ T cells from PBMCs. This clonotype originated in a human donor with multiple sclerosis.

For the CDR3, the DNA is TGTGCCTGGAGTCAAGGACTGCCGCAAGAGACCCAGTACTTC. This gives the protein CAWSQGLPQETQYF. The genes are TRBV30 and TRBJ2-5; maybe TRBD2 (5 bases). Trimming removed 2 bases from V and 2 bases from J, with 12 bases in between. Germline CDR1 GTSNPN, CDR2 SVGIG (reference sequence). This CDR3 region has 14 residues.